This T cell receptor (beta chain) was retrieved from a study of post-analysis software for immune sequencing data (dated by TCRdb to about 2015). Turning to the overall study: Disease courses on record covered relapsing-remitting, secondary progressive and progressive-relapsing multiple sclerosis, though some patients had no subtype annotation. The multiple sclerosis patient repertoires were compared with under 13 previously published healthy control repertoires from donors aged about 6 to 26 years. A subset of samples was prepared in parallel using single-end sample barcoding, then pooled and co-amplified after Illumina adapter ligation. General conclusions and limits of the study: Direct clustering with F measure revealed strong co-clustering of samples prepared in the same batch, which led to a batch-effect correction. Roughly 5 TRBV segments, including TRBV5-6, TRBV5-1 and TRBV20-1, were significantly more frequent in patients than controls. The multiple sclerosis patient group was slightly younger than the control group. Significantly lower normalized Chao1 diversity was found in multiple sclerosis patients than in controls, suggesting substantial peripheral T-cell clonal expansion.

The library relied on PCR. Sequenced on an Illumina HiSeq 2500. To reduce PCR and sequencing biases, unique molecular identifiers were incorporated into the TCR beta cDNA libraries. Some 500,000 cDNA molecules were obtained for every 1 to 10 million input T cells, so each molecule roughly corresponded to one T cell. Patient libraries were prepared and sequenced with the same protocol used for the earlier healthy control dataset. Within a given batch, samples were prepared together, multiplexed and sequenced on the same HiSeq lane. Concerning the study's data processing: MIGEC handled the raw barcoded reads, throwing out single-read molecular identifier groups before consensus assembly and CDR3 extraction. VDJtools was used for post-analysis of the clonotype tables, with diversity normalized by down-sampling every dataset to the smallest sample size. In repertoire overlap clustering, CDR3 amino acid sequences, but not nucleotide sequences, were matched to correct batch-related cross-sample contamination. TCRdb reworked the public reads: Q25 trimming with fastp, MiXCR clone assembly, productive beta chains retained. Rows merge per CDR3 protein into single entries with the most common DNA and genes. TCRdb, rather than the study authors, made the V and J calls. This sample lists almost 700,000 distinct CDR3 sequences; 55% to 70% were detected once. Of the sample, roughly 12% is held by the ten largest clones.

TCR beta repertoires were profiled from peripheral blood of 13 young patients with multiple sclerosis to demonstrate the VDJtools post-analysis software. The patients with multiple sclerosis were children and adolescents between about 6 and 17 years of age. The CDR3 covers 14 residues, taking in both the cysteine and the phenylalanine. Of all the DNA, just the CDR3 is kept, 42 bases in frame from base 1. Per the germline V gene (reference sequence), MNHNY is the CDR1 and SVGAGI is the CDR2. Clipping removes 6 bases from V and 4 bases from J, with 8 as the unmatched junction base count. Worth noting for this clonotype: It lacks a known antigen. Base-call qualities are not available, and no considerably larger clone is one nucleotide away.

This receptor was obtained from a girl aged 2 to 10 with multiple sclerosis. This chain is built from TRBV6-6 and TRBJ1-2; 7 junctional bases match TRBD1. Material for sequencing was blood. CDR3 sequence: CASRNRQGIYGYTF. The nucleotide sequence reads as follows: TGTGCCAGCAGGAATAGACAGGGAATCTATGGCTACACCTTC.